This entry concerns a single T cell receptor beta chain. In this sample, this clone turned up once. Its target antigen remains unknown. No clone much larger than this one lies a single base away; base qualities are absent. This specimen comes from a study of blood T cell repertoires in COVID-19 (dated by TCRdb to about 2020). Regarding the complete study: Collaborator samples came from the United States, Italy and Spain and covered acute and convalescent phases of COVID-19. The prospective study material was composed of cDNA or gDNA derived from T cells, B-cell-depleted T cells, or PBMCs. Subjects who had been exposed to COVID-19, were actively infected with it, or had recovered from it provided the deeply sampled blood TCRbeta repertoires that made up the dataset. A freely available public database, intended as a resource for researchers studying the immune response to SARS-CoV-2, is where the repertoires were released. The samples were drawn from the first 160 participants of the ongoing ImmuneRACE study and from more than 1,000 subjects provided by 6 global collaborators. Nearly every sample came with metadata listing a de-identified subject ID, COVID-19 status, age in years and sex. HLA class I and class II types, where available, came from metadata supplied by the sample provider rather than from assay-based typing. Broad study findings and their caveats: How much clinical and demographic metadata was included differed by source and by participant, and the metadata was provided uncurated.

Participants in the prospective study were enrolled through a virtual design, were aged roughly 18 to 95 years, and lived in approximately 25 United States geographic areas. In the prospective study, cohorts were assigned on the basis of participant-reported clinical history obtained from a screening survey and a study questionnaire. Mobile phlebotomists in the prospective study collected whole blood, serum and a nasopharyngeal or oropharyngeal swab from every participant. Participants in the prospective study had the option to provide additional blood draws and questionnaires over an approximately two-month period. Blood samples from the prospective study were shipped frozen or at room temperature prior to DNA extraction. Via the germline V gene (reference sequence), CDR1 is SEHNR and CDR2 FQNEAQ. V ends up 2 bases short and J 4 bases short, with an unmatched junction base count of 11. Inclusive of the bounding cysteine and phenylalanine, the CDR3 is 18 residues long. Only the CDR3 DNA is retained, 54 bases long and in frame from the first base.

The immunoSEQ Assay, a bias-controlled multiplex PCR, was used to amplify TCRbeta CDR3 regions from genomic DNA. The paper's data handling went like this. Within the assay, amplification of reference gene primers was used to estimate how many nucleated cells each sample contained. To quantify the absolute abundance of each unique TCRbeta CDR3 rearrangement, sequence reads were collapsed and filtered. For each sample, productive Simpson clonality was calculated by taking the square root of Simpson's diversity index across productive rearrangements. Here the immuneACCESS table is served through TCRdb, limited to in-frame sequences with V and J called. Missing clones are a known gap in these copies; in checked studies unresolved V genes cover under half, and the rest lacks a known reason. V and J calls plus clone size are reproduced from that table; the DNA served to infer D and trimming. The sample data list approximately 220,000 clones, and approximately 86% of these were observed just once. The ten most abundant clones make up 3.5% to 4% of the sample.

The chain joins TRBV7-9 to TRBJ2-5; 12 of the junction bases match TRBD2. This receptor was taken from a woman aged 40 to 50 with acute COVID-19. The sequencing sample was made of PBMCs or T cells enriched from blood (not recorded which). The bases read TGTGCCAGCAGCTTAAAAGAAAGACTAGCGGGAGCGTCAGAGACCCAGTACTTC. Translation gives CASSLKERLAGASETQYF.